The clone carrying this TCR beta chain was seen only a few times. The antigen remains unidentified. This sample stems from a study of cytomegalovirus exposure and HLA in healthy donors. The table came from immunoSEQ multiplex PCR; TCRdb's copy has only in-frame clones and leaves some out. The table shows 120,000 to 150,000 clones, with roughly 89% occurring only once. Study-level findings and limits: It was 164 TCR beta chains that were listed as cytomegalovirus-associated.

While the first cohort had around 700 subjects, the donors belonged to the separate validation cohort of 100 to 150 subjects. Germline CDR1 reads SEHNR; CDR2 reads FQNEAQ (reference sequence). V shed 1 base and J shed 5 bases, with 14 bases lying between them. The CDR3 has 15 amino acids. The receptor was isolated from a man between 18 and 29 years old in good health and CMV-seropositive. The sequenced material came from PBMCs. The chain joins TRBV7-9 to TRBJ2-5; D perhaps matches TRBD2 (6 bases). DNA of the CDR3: TGTGCCAGCAGCTTAGTGGAGGGTGATGCGGAGACCCAGTACTTC. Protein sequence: CASSLVEGDAETQYF.